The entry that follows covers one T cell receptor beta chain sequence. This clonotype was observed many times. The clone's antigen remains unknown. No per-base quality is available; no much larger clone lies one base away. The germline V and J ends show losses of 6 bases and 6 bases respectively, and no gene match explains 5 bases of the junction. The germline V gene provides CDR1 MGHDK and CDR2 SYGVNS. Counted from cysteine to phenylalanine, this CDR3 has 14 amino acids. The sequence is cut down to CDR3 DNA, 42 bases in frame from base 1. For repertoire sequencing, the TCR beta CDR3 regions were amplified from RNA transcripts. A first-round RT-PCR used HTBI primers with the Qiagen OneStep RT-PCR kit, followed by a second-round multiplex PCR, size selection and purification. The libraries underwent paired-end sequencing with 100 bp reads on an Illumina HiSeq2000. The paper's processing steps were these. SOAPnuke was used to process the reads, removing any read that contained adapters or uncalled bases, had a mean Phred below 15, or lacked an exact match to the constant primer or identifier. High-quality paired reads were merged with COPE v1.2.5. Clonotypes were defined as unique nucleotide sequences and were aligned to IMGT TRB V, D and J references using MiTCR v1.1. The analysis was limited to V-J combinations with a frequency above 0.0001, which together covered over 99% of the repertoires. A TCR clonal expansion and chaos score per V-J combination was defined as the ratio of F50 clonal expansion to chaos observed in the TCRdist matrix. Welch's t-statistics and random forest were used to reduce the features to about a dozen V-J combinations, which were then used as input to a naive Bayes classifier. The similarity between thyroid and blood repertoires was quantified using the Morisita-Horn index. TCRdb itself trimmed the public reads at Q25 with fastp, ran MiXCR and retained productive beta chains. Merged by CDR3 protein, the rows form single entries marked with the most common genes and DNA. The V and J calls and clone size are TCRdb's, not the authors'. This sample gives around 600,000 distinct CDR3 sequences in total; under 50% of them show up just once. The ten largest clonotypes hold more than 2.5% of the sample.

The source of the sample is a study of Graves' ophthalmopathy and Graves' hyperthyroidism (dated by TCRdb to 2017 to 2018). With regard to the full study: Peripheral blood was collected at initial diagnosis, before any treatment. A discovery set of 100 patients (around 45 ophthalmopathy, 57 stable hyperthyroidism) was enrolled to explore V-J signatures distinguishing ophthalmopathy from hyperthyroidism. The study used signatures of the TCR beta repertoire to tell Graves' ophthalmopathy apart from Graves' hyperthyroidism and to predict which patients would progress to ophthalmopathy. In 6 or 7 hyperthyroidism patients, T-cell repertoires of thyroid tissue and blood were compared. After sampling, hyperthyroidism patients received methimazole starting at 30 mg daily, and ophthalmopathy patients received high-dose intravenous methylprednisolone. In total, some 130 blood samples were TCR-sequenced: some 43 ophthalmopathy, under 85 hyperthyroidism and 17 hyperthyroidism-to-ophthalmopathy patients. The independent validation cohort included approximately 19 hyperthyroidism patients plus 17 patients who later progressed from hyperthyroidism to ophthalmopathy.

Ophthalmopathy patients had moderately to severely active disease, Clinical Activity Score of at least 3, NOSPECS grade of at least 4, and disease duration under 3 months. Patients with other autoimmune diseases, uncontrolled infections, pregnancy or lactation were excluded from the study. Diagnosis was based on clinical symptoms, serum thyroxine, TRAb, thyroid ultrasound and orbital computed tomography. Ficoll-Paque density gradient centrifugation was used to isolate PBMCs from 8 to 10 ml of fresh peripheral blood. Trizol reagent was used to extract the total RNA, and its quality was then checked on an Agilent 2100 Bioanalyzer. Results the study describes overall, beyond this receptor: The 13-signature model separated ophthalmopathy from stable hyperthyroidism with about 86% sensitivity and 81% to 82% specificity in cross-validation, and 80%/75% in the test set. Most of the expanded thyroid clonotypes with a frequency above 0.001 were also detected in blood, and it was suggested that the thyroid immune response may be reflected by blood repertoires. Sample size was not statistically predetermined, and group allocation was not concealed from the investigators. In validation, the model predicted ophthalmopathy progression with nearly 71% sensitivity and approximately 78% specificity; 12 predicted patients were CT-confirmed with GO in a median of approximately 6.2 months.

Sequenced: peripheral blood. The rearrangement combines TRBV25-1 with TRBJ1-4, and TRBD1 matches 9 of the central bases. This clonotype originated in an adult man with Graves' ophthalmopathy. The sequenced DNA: TGTGCCAGCAGACGGACAGGGGAGGATGAAAAACTGTTTTTT. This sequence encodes CASRRTGEDEKLFF.